In this sample, the clone carrying this T cell receptor (beta chain) turned up a few times. Its target is not known. Per-sample PBMC isolation yielded at least 6.5 million cells. V lost 5 bases, J lost 8 bases, and 17 bases lay in between. Per germline, CDR1 KGHDR and CDR2 SFDVKD. CDR3 length equals 14 residues. This sample is drawn from a study of blood T cells in healthy people across ages. Primed by a sample-barcoded 5' primer and a J-beta primer mix, a second PCR proceeded for roughly 6 to 12 cycles. TCRdb reanalysed the 5' RACE reads using MiXCR and keeps one entry per CDR3 protein. Among approximately 810,000 distinct CDR3 sequences listed, more than 25% were seen once. Study conclusions and caveats: Both naive CD4+ cell counts and diversity were greater in long-lived donors than in aged donors.

This TCR came from a woman aged 80 or over in good health. The chain combines TRBV24-1 with TRBJ1-1; a weak D match, TRBD1 (5 bases). The specimen was blood. The CDR3 loop is CATSGGGTSVEAFF. CDR3 nucleotide sequence: TGTGCCACCAGTGGGGGAGGGACTTCGGTCGAAGCTTTCTTT.